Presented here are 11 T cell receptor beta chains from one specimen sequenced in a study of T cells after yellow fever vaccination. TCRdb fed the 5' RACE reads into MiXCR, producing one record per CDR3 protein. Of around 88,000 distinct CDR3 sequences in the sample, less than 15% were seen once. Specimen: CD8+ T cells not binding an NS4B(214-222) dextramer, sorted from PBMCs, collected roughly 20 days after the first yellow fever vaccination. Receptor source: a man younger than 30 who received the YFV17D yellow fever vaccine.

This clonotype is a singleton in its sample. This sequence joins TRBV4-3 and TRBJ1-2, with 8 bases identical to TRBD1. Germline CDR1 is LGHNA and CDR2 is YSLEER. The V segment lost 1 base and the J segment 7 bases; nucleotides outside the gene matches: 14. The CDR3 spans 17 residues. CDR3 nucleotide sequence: TGCGCCAGCAGCCAAGGATGTAGGACAGGGTTTATGCTTGGCTACACCTTC. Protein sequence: CASSQGCRTGFMLGYTF.

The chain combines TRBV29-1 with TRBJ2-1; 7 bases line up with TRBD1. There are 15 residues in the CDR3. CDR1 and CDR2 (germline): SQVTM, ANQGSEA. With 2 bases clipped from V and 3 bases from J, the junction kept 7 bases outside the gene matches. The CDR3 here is CSVESGRGSYNEQFF. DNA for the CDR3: TGCAGCGTTGAATCGGGCAGGGGGAGCTACAATGAGCAGTTCTTC.

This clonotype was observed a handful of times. The CDR3 spells CASSDSYSETQYF. The CDR3 nucleotides are TGTGCCAGCAGCGATTCCTACTCGGAGACCCAGTACTTC. The chain joins TRBV5-5 to TRBJ2-5; D unresolved. Germline V gene lookup returns CDR1 SGHKS and CDR2 YYEKEE (reference sequence). Deletions cut 4 bases from V and 5 bases from J, with 12 bases between. The CDR3 loop spans 13 amino acids.

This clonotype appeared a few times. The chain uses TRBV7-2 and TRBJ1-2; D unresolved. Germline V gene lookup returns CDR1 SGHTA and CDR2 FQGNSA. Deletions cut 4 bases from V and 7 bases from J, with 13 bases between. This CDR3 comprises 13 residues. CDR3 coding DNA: TGTGCCAGCAGCTACGACCTGGTCGGTGGCTACACCTTC. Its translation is CASSYDLVGGYTF.

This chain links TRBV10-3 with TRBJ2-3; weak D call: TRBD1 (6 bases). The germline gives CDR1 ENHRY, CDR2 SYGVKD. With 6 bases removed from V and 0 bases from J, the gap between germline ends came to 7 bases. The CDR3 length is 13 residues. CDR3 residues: CAIRGGSTDTQYF. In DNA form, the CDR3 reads TGTGCCATCAGAGGGGGTAGCACAGATACGCAGTATTTT.

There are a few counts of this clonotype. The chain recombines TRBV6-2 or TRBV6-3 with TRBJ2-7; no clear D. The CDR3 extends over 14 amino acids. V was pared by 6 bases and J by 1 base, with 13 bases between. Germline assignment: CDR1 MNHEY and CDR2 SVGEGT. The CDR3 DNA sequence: TGTGCCAGCAGCTCCGGACCGCTTTCCTACGAGCAGTACGTC. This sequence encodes CASSSGPLSYEQYV.

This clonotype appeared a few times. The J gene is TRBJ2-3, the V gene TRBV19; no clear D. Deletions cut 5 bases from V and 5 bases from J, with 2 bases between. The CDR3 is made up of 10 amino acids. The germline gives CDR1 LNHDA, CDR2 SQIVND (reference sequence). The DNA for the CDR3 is TGTGCCAGTAGTGGAGATACGCAGTATTTT. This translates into CASSGDTQYF.

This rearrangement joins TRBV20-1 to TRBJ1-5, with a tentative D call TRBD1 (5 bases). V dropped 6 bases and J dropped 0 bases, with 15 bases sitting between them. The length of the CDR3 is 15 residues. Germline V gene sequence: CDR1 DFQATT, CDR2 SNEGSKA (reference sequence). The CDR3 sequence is CSATDRDYSNQPQHF. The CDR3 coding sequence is TGCAGTGCCACAGACAGAGATTATAGCAATCAGCCCCAGCATTTT.

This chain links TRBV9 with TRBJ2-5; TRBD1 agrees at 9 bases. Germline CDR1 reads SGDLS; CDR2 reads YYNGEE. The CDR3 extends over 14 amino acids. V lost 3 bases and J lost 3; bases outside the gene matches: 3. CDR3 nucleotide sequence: TGTGCCAGCAGCGACGGACAGGGGAAAGAGACCCAGTACTTC. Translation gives CASSDGQGKETQYF.

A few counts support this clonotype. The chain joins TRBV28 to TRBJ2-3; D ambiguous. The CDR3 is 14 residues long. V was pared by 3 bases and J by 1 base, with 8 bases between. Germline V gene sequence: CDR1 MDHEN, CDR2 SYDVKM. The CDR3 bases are TGTGCCAGCAGTTTCGAGGAACGCACAGATACGCAGTATTTT. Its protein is CASSFEERTDTQYF. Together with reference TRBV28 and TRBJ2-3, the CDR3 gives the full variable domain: DVKVTQSSRYLVKRTGEKVFLECVQDMDHENMFWYRQDPGLGLRLIYFSYDVKMKEKGDIPEGYSVSREKKERFSLILESASTNQTSMYLCASSFEERTDTQYFGPGTRLTVL.

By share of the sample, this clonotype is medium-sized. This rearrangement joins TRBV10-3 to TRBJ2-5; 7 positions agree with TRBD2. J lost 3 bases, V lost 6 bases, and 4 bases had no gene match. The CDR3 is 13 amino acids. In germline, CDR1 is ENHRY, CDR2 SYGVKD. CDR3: CAIRWEGKETQYF. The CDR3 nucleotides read TGTGCCATCAGATGGGAGGGAAAAGAGACCCAGTACTTC.